The rows below give T cell receptor beta chains drawn from one sample of a study of control samples from healthy donors and cancer patients. Libraries were prepared by immunoSEQ multiplex PCR; TCRdb keeps only in-frame clonotypes and omits some of them. The sample holds almost 85,000 clones, roughly 94% seen once. The sample was blood. The receptors stem from a woman under 30 in good health. Both conserved end residues are part of each CDR3. Fields, in order: D gene, clone size, V gene, J gene, CDR3 protein, CDR3 DNA. A D gene is named only where the DNA matches it firmly. Size tells how often a clone was seen (once, few, many) or the class of an expanded clone, and some rows leave it out.

TRBD1,NA,TRBV28,TRBJ2-1,CASRRPGTGTNEQFF,TGTGCCAGCCGCCGGCCCGGGACAGGGACCAATGAGCAGTTCTTC
NA,NA,TRBV6-5,TRBJ2-5,CASRPTGARETQYF,TGTGCCAGCAGACCGACAGGAGCTAGGGAGACCCAGTACTTC
TRBD1,NA,TRBV25-1,TRBJ1-3,CASSDRVRGLGNTIYF,TGTGCCAGCAGTGATAGAGTGAGGGGGCTTGGAAACACCATATATTTT
TRBD1,NA,TRBV10-1,TRBJ2-7,CASSARQGADEQYF,TGCGCCAGCAGTGCCCGTCAGGGGGCCGACGAGCAGTACTTC
NA,NA,TRBV27,TRBJ2-7,CASRSLTLSYEQYF,TGTGCCAGCCGGTCTTTGACTCTCTCCTACGAGCAGTACTTC
NA,NA,TRBV10-2,TRBJ2-3,CASMYFDSPTDTQYF,TGCGCCAGCATGTATTTCGACAGTCCCACAGATACGCAGTATTTT
TRBD2,NA,TRBV19,TRBJ2-5,CASSMRAGGQETQYF,TGTGCCAGTAGTATGAGAGCGGGGGGCCAAGAGACCCAGTACTTC
NA,once,TRBV20-1,TRBJ2-4,CSASQTRGNIQYF,TGCAGTGCTAGTCAGACTAGGGGAAACATTCAGTACTTC
TRBD1,NA,TRBV5-6,TRBJ1-1,CASSLVTGTTEAFF,TGTGCCAGCAGCTTGGTGACAGGGACCACTGAAGCTTTCTTT
NA,NA,TRBV3-1/TRBV3-2,TRBJ1-1,CASSQRAGGSHTEAFF,TGTGCCAGCAGCCAAAGGGCGGGGGGTTCCCACACTGAAGCTTTCTTT
NA,NA,TRBV6-5,TRBJ1-1,CASSYSRAGREAFF,TGTGCCAGCAGTTACTCTAGGGCAGGACGTGAAGCTTTCTTT
NA,NA,TRBV6-5,TRBJ1-6,CASTRSRAPLHF,TGTGCCAGCACACGTAGTCGGGCACCCCTCCACTTT
NA,NA,TRBV28,TRBJ1-2,CASSSPGSYGYTF,TGTGCCAGCAGCTCCCCAGGGAGCTATGGCTACACCTTC
NA,NA,TRBV5-1,TRBJ2-5,CASSLSTSQETQYF,TGCGCCAGCAGCTTGTCGACATCCCAAGAGACCCAGTACTTC
NA,NA,TRBV6-1,TRBJ2-5,CASSDAGGGTDLLGETQYF,TGTGCCAGCAGTGATGCCGGGGGGGGGACAGACTTATTAGGGGAGACCCAGTACTTC
NA,NA,TRBV19,TRBJ1-5,CASRFGGRENQPQHF,TGTGCCAGTCGCTTTGGAGGGCGGGAGAATCAGCCCCAGCATTTT
TRBD1,NA,TRBV28,TRBJ2-5,CASSFSGQGGMAQYF,TGTGCCAGCAGTTTCTCGGGACAGGGAGGTATGGCCCAGTACTTC
NA,NA,TRBV7-6,TRBJ2-1,CASSLNRDEQFF,TGTGCCAGCAGCTTAAACAGGGATGAGCAGTTCTTC
TRBD1,NA,TRBV28,TRBJ2-7,CASSWRGQGTEQYF,TGTGCCAGCAGTTGGAGGGGACAGGGGACCGAGCAGTACTTC
NA,NA,TRBV15,TRBJ1-5,CATSRDLGGSRPQHF,TGTGCCACCAGCAGAGATCTCGGCGGGTCCCGGCCCCAGCATTTT
NA,NA,TRBV5-1,TRBJ2-2,CASSPTSIYTGELFF,TGCGCCAGCAGCCCGACGAGCATCTACACCGGGGAGCTGTTTTTT
TRBD1,NA,TRBV5-6,TRBJ2-2,CASSLIGGPNTGELFF,TGTGCCAGCAGCTTGATAGGGGGCCCGAACACCGGGGAGCTGTTTTTT
NA,NA,TRBV7-9,TRBJ2-7,CASSPQGDEQYF,TGTGCCAGCAGCCCACAGGGAGACGAGCAGTACTTC
NA,NA,TRBV2,TRBJ2-5,CASRYQETQYF,TGTGCCAGCAGATACCAAGAGACCCAGTACTTC
NA,NA,TRBV29-1,TRBJ2-5,CSAGQETQYF,TGCAGCGCAGGCCAAGAGACCCAGTACTTC
TRBD2,NA,TRBV19,TRBJ2-5,CASSTSVPSGRRRETQYF,TGTGCCAGTAGTACCTCCGTCCCAAGCGGGAGGAGGCGAGAGACCCAGTACTTC
NA,NA,TRBV5-4,TRBJ2-3,CASSLALTGTDTQYF,TGTGCCAGCAGCTTGGCGTTGACGGGGACAGATACGCAGTATTTT
NA,NA,TRBV19,TRBJ2-7,CASSIGGGWAYEQYF,TGTGCCAGTAGTATAGGTGGCGGGTGGGCCTACGAGCAGTACTTC
TRBD1,NA,TRBV27,TRBJ2-7,CASSDQIQGSSYEQYF,TGTGCCAGCAGTGACCAGATACAGGGGTCTTCCTACGAGCAGTACTTC
NA,NA,TRBV5-8,TRBJ1-4,CASSLGLWQDEKLFF,TGTGCCAGCAGCTTGGGTTTATGGCAGGACGAAAAACTGTTTTTT
NA,NA,TRBV7-3,TRBJ1-1,CASSLRPLRDTEAFF,TGTGCCAGCAGCTTACGCCCATTGAGGGACACTGAAGCTTTCTTT
TRBD1,NA,TRBV2,TRBJ1-2,CARGGQGKGGYTF,TGTGCCCGCGGAGGACAGGGGAAGGGGGGCTACACCTTC
NA,NA,TRBV2,TRBJ2-7,CASSVGVLSGYEQYF,TGTGCCAGCAGTGTGGGGGTTCTAAGCGGCTACGAGCAGTACTTC
NA,NA,TRBV6-5,TRBJ2-7,CASSPWRGDEQYF,TGTGCCAGCAGTCCCTGGAGGGGGGACGAGCAGTACTTC
TRBD2,few,TRBV6-5,TRBJ2-1,CASRYGTSGGNNEQFF,TGTGCCAGCAGATACGGGACTAGCGGAGGGAACAATGAGCAGTTCTTC
NA,NA,TRBV11-2,TRBJ2-1,CASSEGPSYNEQFF,TGTGCCAGCAGCGAGGGACCCAGCTACAATGAGCAGTTCTTC
NA,NA,TRBV6-4,TRBJ2-2,CASSDPGQNTGELFF,TGTGCCAGCAGTGACCCCGGACAGAACACCGGGGAGCTGTTTTTT
NA,NA,TRBV28,TRBJ2-7,CASSHRLPYEQYF,TGTGCCAGCAGCCACCGGCTACCCTACGAGCAGTACTTC
TRBD2,NA,TRBV9,TRBJ2-3,CASSVDPLAGVRDTQYF,TGTGCCAGCAGCGTAGATCCCCTAGCGGGAGTGCGAGATACGCAGTATTTT
NA,once,TRBV2,TRBJ2-4,CASSEGGAANIQYF,TGTGCCAGCAGCGAGGGGGGGGCGGCAAACATTCAGTACTTC
NA,NA,TRBV9,TRBJ1-1,CASTRGSNTEAFF,TGTGCCAGCACTAGGGGAAGCAACACTGAAGCTTTCTTT
NA,once,TRBV18,TRBJ2-7,CASSRGVAEYEQYF,TGTGCCAGCTCACGTGGAGTAGCGGAGTACGAGCAGTACTTC
TRBD2,NA,TRBV27,TRBJ2-7,CASRPERLARAYEQYF,TGTGCCAGCAGGCCCGAGCGACTAGCCCGCGCCTACGAGCAGTACTTC
NA,NA,TRBV7-6,TRBJ2-3,CASSPPDTNTDTQYF,TGTGCCAGCAGCCCTCCGGACACCAACACAGATACGCAGTATTTT
TRBD1,NA,TRBV6-2/TRBV6-3,TRBJ2-7,CASSSGTGTYEQYF,TGTGCCAGCAGCTCCGGGACAGGGACGTACGAGCAGTACTTC
TRBD1,NA,TRBV5-4,TRBJ2-2,CASSLGQGSGELFF,TGTGCCAGCAGCTTGGGACAGGGATCGGGGGAGCTGTTTTTT
TRBD1,NA,TRBV12-3/TRBV12-4,TRBJ1-2,CASSLGGTGGYTF,TGTGCCAGCAGTTTAGGGGGGACAGGGGGCTACACCTTC
NA,NA,TRBV4-2,TRBJ2-7,CASSRDGTESSYEQYF,TGTGCCAGCAGCCGAGACGGTACGGAGAGCTCCTACGAGCAGTACTTC
NA,NA,TRBV27,TRBJ2-7,CASSHGQSYEQYF,TGTGCCAGCAGCCACGGACAGTCCTACGAGCAGTACTTC
TRBD1,once,TRBV18,TRBJ2-3,CASSPTGLLSSTDTQYF,TGTGCCAGCTCACCGACAGGGCTTCTCTCTAGCACAGATACGCAGTATTTT
NA,once,TRBV11-3,TRBJ2-3,CASSLATGPSTGPDTQYF,TGTGCCAGCAGCTTAGCCACCGGGCCCTCGACGGGGCCAGATACGCAGTATTTT
TRBD1,NA,TRBV2,TRBJ2-7,CASSPQGGNEQYF,TGTGCCAGCAGTCCACAGGGGGGAAACGAGCAGTACTTC
NA,NA,TRBV28,TRBJ1-1,CASSFKVGAFF,TGTGCCAGCAGTTTCAAGGTAGGAGCTTTCTTT